A selection of T cell receptor beta chains follows, all from one sample in a study of T cell responses to AZD1222 COVID-19 vaccine. Clones were sequenced by immunoSEQ multiplex PCR, and TCRdb holds only the in-frame ones, with some missing. Seen here are around 99,000 clones, 92% observed once, and the top ten hold 7.5% to 9.5%. The source was peripheral blood, collected 28 days after the second AZD1222 dose. The origin of the receptors is an adult who received the AZD1222 COVID-19 vaccine. Both conserved end residues are part of each CDR3. The D gene is left open where the match is weak. Rows give clone size only sometimes, using once, few, many, or a class for an expanded clone.

clone_size j_call d_call v_call cdr3_aa cdr3_nt
. TRBJ1-1 . TRBV13 CASSLGLDTEAFF TGTGCCAGCAGCTTAGGTTTGGACACTGAAGCTTTCTTT
. TRBJ1-2 TRBD1 TRBV4-1 CASGGVRQGGNGYTF TGCGCCAGCGGCGGAGTTCGGCAGGGGGGAAATGGCTACACCTTC
. TRBJ1-5 . TRBV10-1 CATSTDGREPQHF TGCGCCACCTCTACGGACGGCCGGGAGCCCCAGCATTTT
. TRBJ2-3 TRBD1 TRBV6-5 CASKNRGLSTDTQYF TGTGCCAGCAAAAACAGGGGATTGAGCACAGATACGCAGTATTTT
. TRBJ1-2 . TRBV28 CASSFSVGRPLVFGYGYTF TGTGCCAGCAGTTTCAGCGTAGGAAGGCCGTTAGTATTTGGCTATGGCTACACCTTC
. TRBJ2-2 . TRBV9 CASTNTGELFF TGTGCCAGCACAAACACCGGGGAGCTGTTTTTT
. TRBJ1-1 . TRBV18 CASSRSEVLEAFF TGTGCCAGCTCACGGTCTGAAGTTCTCGAAGCTTTCTTT
. TRBJ1-1 . TRBV30 CAWSLLNTEAFF TGTGCCTGGAGCCTACTGAACACTGAAGCTTTCTTT
. TRBJ2-3 . TRBV15 CATSRELARTDTQYF TGTGCCACCAGCAGAGAACTAGCCCGCACAGATACGCAGTATTTT
. TRBJ2-3 TRBD2 TRBV28 CASTPKTASGRKEGAQNTQYF TGTGCCAGCACCCCCAAGACGGCTAGCGGGAGAAAAGAGGGGGCACAAAATACGCAGTATTTT
. TRBJ1-6 . TRBV11-2 CASSQDRYNSPLHF TGTGCCAGCAGCCAAGACAGATATAATTCACCCCTCCACTTT
. TRBJ1-1 TRBD1 TRBV30 CAWSLGTGVSEAFF TGTGCCTGGAGCCTCGGGACAGGGGTATCTGAAGCTTTCTTT
. TRBJ2-7 . TRBV27 CASSLRDTLGRYEQYF TGTGCCAGCAGTTTAAGGGACACCCTGGGGCGATACGAGCAGTACTTC
. TRBJ2-6 . TRBV7-3 CASSLTLRAGLAFSGANVLTF TGTGCCAGCAGCTTAACGTTAAGGGCAGGGTTGGCTTTTAGTGGGGCCAACGTCCTGACTTTC
. TRBJ2-1 TRBD1 TRBV5-1 CASSPRDRVNEQFF TGCGCCAGCAGCCCCCGGGACAGGGTTAATGAGCAGTTCTTC
few TRBJ1-5 . TRBV6-5 CASSRDRSNQPQHF TGTGCCAGCAGTCGGGACCGTAGCAATCAGCCCCAGCATTTT
. TRBJ2-3 TRBD2 TRBV6-2/TRBV6-3 CASSPLVSGADTQYF TGTGCCAGCAGTCCCCTTGTGAGCGGGGCAGATACGCAGTATTTT
few TRBJ1-2 . TRBV18 CASSPRQDMNGYTF TGTGCCAGCTCACCCCGACAGGATATGAATGGCTACACCTTC
once TRBJ1-1 . TRBV19 CASSMGSGGTEAFF TGTGCCAGTAGTATGGGGTCGGGAGGGACTGAAGCTTTCTTT
. TRBJ2-3 . TRBV28 CASSLSTDTQYF TGTGCCAGCAGTTTATCCACAGATACGCAGTATTTT
. TRBJ2-3 TRBD2 TRBV7-6 CASSLGGAGGTDTQYF TGTGCCAGCAGCTTAGGTGGAGCGGGAGGGACAGATACGCAGTATTTT
. TRBJ2-7 . TRBV5-4 CASSTDGSAYEQYF TGTGCCAGCAGCACGGATGGTAGCGCCTACGAGCAGTACTTC
. TRBJ1-2 . TRBV24-1 CATSDPSENGYTF TGTGCCACCAGTGATCCCTCCGAGAATGGCTACACCTTC
. TRBJ1-1 . TRBV7-3 CASSSDRNTEAFF TGTGCCAGCAGCTCGGACAGAAACACTGAAGCTTTCTTT
. TRBJ1-1 . TRBV18 CASSPTVGQGNTEAFF TGTGCCAGCTCACCCACGGTAGGCCAGGGGAACACTGAAGCTTTCTTT
once TRBJ2-7 . TRBV29-1 CSVQTYYEQYF TGCAGCGTTCAGACTTACTACGAGCAGTACTTC
. TRBJ2-1 TRBD2 TRBV3-1/TRBV3-2 CASSQGTAGGRNEQFF TGTGCCAGCAGCCAAGGGACAGCGGGAGGTCGGAATGAGCAGTTCTTC
. TRBJ1-4 . TRBV28 CASSSHVVWGTPNEKLFF TGTGCCAGCAGTTCACATGTGGTTTGGGGGACGCCAAATGAAAAACTGTTTTTT
. TRBJ2-2 . TRBV11-2 CASSLARDTGELFF TGTGCCAGCAGCTTAGCCCGGGACACCGGGGAGCTGTTTTTT
. TRBJ1-1 . TRBV19 CASSIGGPAAFF TGTGCCAGTAGTATTGGGGGGCCGGCGGCTTTCTTT
. TRBJ2-1 TRBD1 TRBV7-9 CASSLGTGGLNEQFF TGTGCCAGCAGCTTAGGGACAGGGGGTCTCAATGAGCAGTTCTTC
few TRBJ2-3 TRBD2 TRBV6-2/TRBV6-3 CASSYSGRVDTQYF TGTGCCAGCAGTTATAGCGGGAGGGTGGATACGCAGTATTTT
. TRBJ2-5 TRBD1 TRBV5-4 CASSPGQGGETQYF TGTGCCAGCAGCCCCGGACAGGGTGGGGAGACCCAGTACTTC
. TRBJ1-1 TRBD1 TRBV9 CASSMGQGASTNTEAFF TGTGCCAGCAGTATGGGACAGGGTGCCTCTACGAACACTGAAGCTTTCTTT
. TRBJ1-2 TRBD1 TRBV5-1 CASSPGGTSSLIGYTF TGCGCCAGCAGCCCAGGGGGGACTTCCTCTCTAATTGGCTACACCTTC
. TRBJ2-3 TRBD2 TRBV7-9 CASSFARRGVATQYF TGTGCCAGCAGCTTCGCTAGGCGGGGGGTAGCTACGCAGTATTTT
. TRBJ2-3 . TRBV30 CAWSLGRNTDTQYF TGTGCCTGGAGTCTCGGACGGAACACAGATACGCAGTATTTT
. TRBJ1-1 TRBD1 TRBV28 CASRFRTGSTEAFF TGTGCCAGCAGATTTAGGACAGGGTCGACTGAAGCTTTCTTT
. TRBJ1-4 TRBD1 TRBV7-9 CASSSLRGTATTTNEKLFF TGTGCCAGCAGCTCGTTACGAGGGACAGCTACAACAACTAATGAAAAACTGTTTTTT
. TRBJ2-2 . TRBV4-2 CASSQDVGSGNTGELFF TGTGCCAGCAGCCAAGACGTCGGGAGCGGGAACACCGGGGAGCTGTTTTTT
. TRBJ2-3 TRBD2 TRBV7-2 CASSPIAGGLTDTQYF TGTGCCAGCAGCCCGATAGCGGGGGGGCTCACAGATACGCAGTATTTT
. TRBJ1-5 TRBD1 TRBV19 CASSINTGEVNQPQHF TGTGCCAGTAGTATAAATACAGGGGAGGTCAATCAGCCCCAGCATTTT
. TRBJ2-5 TRBD1 TRBV7-9 CASSSRTGWETQYF TGTGCCAGCAGCTCACGGACAGGGTGGGAGACCCAGTACTTC
. TRBJ2-2 . TRBV7-9 CASSSNSLMQGGTGELFF TGTGCCAGCAGCTCAAATAGCCTAATGCAGGGAGGAACTGGGGAGCTGTTTTTT
. TRBJ1-3 . TRBV18 CASSPGGGSGNTIYF TGTGCCAGCTCACCTGGCGGGGGCTCTGGAAACACCATATATTTT
. TRBJ2-2 TRBD2 TRBV27 CASSLLAGGPGELFF TGTGCCAGCAGTCTTCTAGCGGGAGGGCCCGGGGAGCTGTTTTTT
once TRBJ2-1 . TRBV19 CASSSPMVLGGNEQFF TGTGCCAGTAGTTCCCCTATGGTGTTGGGGGGCAATGAGCAGTTCTTC
. TRBJ1-2 . TRBV6-5 CASSYPDPTYGYTF TGTGCCAGCAGTTACCCCGACCCCACGTATGGCTACACCTTC
. TRBJ1-5 . TRBV6-1 CASSEHFYSNQPQHF TGTGCCAGCAGTGAGCACTTCTATAGCAATCAGCCCCAGCATTTT
. TRBJ2-7 . TRBV30 CAWRSHRSSYEQYF TGTGCCTGGAGGTCGCATAGGAGCTCCTACGAGCAGTACTTC
. TRBJ1-5 TRBD1 TRBV28 CAAGGGRQGAVDQPQHF TGTGCCGCGGGCGGAGGGAGACAGGGGGCTGTTGATCAGCCCCAGCATTTT
. TRBJ1-1 . TRBV30 CAWSSLVTEAFF TGTGCCTGGAGTTCCCTGGTCACTGAAGCTTTCTTT
. TRBJ1-5 . TRBV28 CASSLGTPNQPQHF TGTGCCAGCAGTTTAGGGACACCAAATCAGCCCCAGCATTTT
. TRBJ1-3 TRBD1 TRBV7-9 CASSLSSGGSNTIYF TGTGCCAGCAGCTTGTCGTCAGGGGGGTCAAACACCATATATTTT
. TRBJ2-3 TRBD1 TRBV19 CASSIGGQGGTDTQYF TGTGCCAGTAGTATAGGGGGACAGGGCGGGACAGATACGCAGTATTTT
. TRBJ2-1 . TRBV5-1 CASSLDVGRQFF TGCGCCAGCAGCTTGGACGTTGGGAGGCAGTTCTTC
few TRBJ1-3 . TRBV28 CASSLGQASSGNTIYF TGTGCCAGCAGTTTAGGGCAAGCGAGCTCTGGAAACACCATATATTTT
. TRBJ1-1 TRBD1 TRBV19 CASSPGTGVWNTEAFF TGTGCCAGTAGTCCAGGGACAGGGGTCTGGAACACTGAAGCTTTCTTT